This T cell receptor (beta chain) came from a study of shared clonotypes between healthy human individuals. Measured with immunoSEQ multiplex PCR; TCRdb has only the in-frame clones, and not every one. This table has around 940,000 clones, more than 75% appearing once. The CDR3 length is 14 residues. The germline CDR1 and CDR2 sequences are SGHRS and YFSETQ. Deletions cut 3 bases from V and 8 bases from J, with 15 bases between. The receptor was isolated from a man aged 18 to 35 in good health. The sample was memory CD4+ T cells sorted from blood. Subset in this sample: CD45RA-negative fraction. This chain uses TRBV5-1 with TRBJ2-1; D is unresolved. CDR3 in amino acids: CASSSSFTLDEQFF. As DNA, the CDR3 is TGCGCCAGCAGCTCGTCTTTCACGCTCGATGAGCAGTTCTTC.